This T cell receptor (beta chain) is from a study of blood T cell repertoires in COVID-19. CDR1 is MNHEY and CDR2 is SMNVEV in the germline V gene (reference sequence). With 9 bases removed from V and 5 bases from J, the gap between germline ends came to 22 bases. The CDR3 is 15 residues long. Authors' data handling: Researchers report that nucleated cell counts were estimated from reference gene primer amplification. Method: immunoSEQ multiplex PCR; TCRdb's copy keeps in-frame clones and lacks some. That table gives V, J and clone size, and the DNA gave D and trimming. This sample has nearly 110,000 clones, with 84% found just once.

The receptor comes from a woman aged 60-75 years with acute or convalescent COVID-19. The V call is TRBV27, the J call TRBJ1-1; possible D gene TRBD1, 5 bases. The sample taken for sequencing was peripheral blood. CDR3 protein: CASSLGAEGITEAFF. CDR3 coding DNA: TGTGCCAGTTCTCTTGGGGCAGAAGGAATTACTGAAGCTTTCTTT.